This T cell receptor (beta chain) derives from a study of T cells in Graves' hyperthyroidism and ophthalmopathy. TCR beta CDR3 regions were amplified from RNA transcripts. First-round RT-PCR of the TCR CDR3 relied on the HTBI primer set. One entry per CDR3 protein, called by TCRdb with MiXCR from the multiplex PCR reads. The table has around 620,000 distinct CDR3 sequences, 15% to 20% seen once; the top ten hold less than 4.5%. This clonotype has a handful of counts. In germline, CDR1 is SGDLS, CDR2 YYNGEE. V dropped 0 bases and J dropped 2 bases, with 9 bases sitting between them. The CDR3 spans 14 residues.

The rearrangement joins TRBV9 to TRBJ2-7; D is unclear. Sequences were obtained from blood. The TCR sequence derives from a woman in her twenties or thirties with Graves' hyperthyroidism. The DNA for the CDR3 is TGTGCCAGCAGCGTAGATTTTAGCACCTACGAGCAGTACTTC. Translated, it gives CASSVDFSTYEQYF.